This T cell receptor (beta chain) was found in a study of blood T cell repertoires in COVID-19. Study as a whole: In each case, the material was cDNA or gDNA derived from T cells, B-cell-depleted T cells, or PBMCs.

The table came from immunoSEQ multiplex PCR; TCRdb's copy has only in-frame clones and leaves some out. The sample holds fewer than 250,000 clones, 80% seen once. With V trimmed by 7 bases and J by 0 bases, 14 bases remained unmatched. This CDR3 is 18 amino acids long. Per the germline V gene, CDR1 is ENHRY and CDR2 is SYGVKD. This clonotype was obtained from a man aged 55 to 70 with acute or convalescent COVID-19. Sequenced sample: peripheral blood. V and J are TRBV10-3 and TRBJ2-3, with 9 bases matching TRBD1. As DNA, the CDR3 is TGTGCCATCATCCGCCGGGACAGGGACCCACAAAGCACAGATACGCAGTATTTT. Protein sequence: CAIIRRDRDPQSTDTQYF.